The clone carrying this T cell receptor beta chain was picked up many times. The antigen remains unidentified. This sample was included in a study of regulatory T cells in long-lasting Graves disease. Background on the study: Persistence in Graves' disease denoted antithyroid drug use beyond 5 years alongside positive TSH receptor antibodies.

Time point described: persistent/refractory GD, antithyroid drugs over 5 years with positive TRAb. From PBMCs, RNA was extracted and then used to make the TCR library. V was pared by 5 bases and J by 7 bases, with 12 bases between. The CDR3 length is 13 residues. Germline V lookup: CDR1 SGHAT, CDR2 FQNNGV. Combining iRepertoire HTBI primers with Arm-PCR of CDR3 regions, the authors built TCR beta libraries. Using its own MiXCR run on the multiplex PCR reads, TCRdb lists one record per CDR3 protein. This table holds hundreds of thousands of distinct CDR3 sequences, more than 20% found once. Notes on the study in general: TRBV28 was favored in persistent disease, as were TRBJ1-2 and TRBJ2-5.

The specimen comprised peripheral blood mononuclear cells (PBMCs), sampled when the disease was refractory, from a patient treated with antithyroid drugs. This TCR was recovered from a female donor with Graves disease. The chain is built from TRBV11-2 and TRBJ1-5; no clear D. For the CDR3, the DNA is TGTGCCAGCAGCCTTGTTCCACTCCAGCCCCAGCATTTT. This codes for CASSLVPLQPQHF.